The 6 T cell receptor beta chains listed next were all sequenced from one sample in a study of response to subunit inactivated influenza vaccine. TCRdb independently ran MiXCR on the RT-PCR reads; one entry per CDR3 protein. Of about 480,000 distinct CDR3 sequences listed, about 25% are singletons. Source: CD4+ T cells sorted from PBMCs, taken less than 6 days after vaccination. The receptors come from a man over 45 who received an inactivated influenza vaccine.

The rearrangement joins TRBV27 to TRBJ1-5; D call uncertain. Germline V gene sequence: CDR1 MNHEY, CDR2 SMNVEV (reference sequence). V lost 6 bases and J lost 3, with 15 bases in between. The CDR3 spans 15 residues. CDR3 DNA: TGTGCCAGCAGGGGAGAGGGTCCGGACAATCAGCCCCAGCATTTT. It specifies CASRGEGPDNQPQHF.

Only a few counts were recorded for this clonotype. The chain is built from TRBV20-1 and TRBJ2-3; D remains unclear. CDR3 length: 11 residues. From germline, CDR1 is DFQATT and CDR2 SNEGSKA (reference sequence). The germline V and J ends were trimmed by 4 bases and 3 bases, with 5 bases remaining between them. CDR3 in amino acids: CSAKKTDTQYF. The CDR3 DNA reads as TGCAGTGCTAAGAAGACAGATACGCAGTATTTT.

This chain uses TRBV27 with TRBJ1-4; D ambiguous. Germline V gives CDR1 MNHEY, CDR2 SMNVEV (reference sequence). The CDR3 covers 15 residues. Trimming shortened V by 7 bases and J by 0 bases, and 12 bases separated the two germline ends. CDR3 sequence: CASNPVGATNEKLFF. CDR3 sequence (DNA): TGTGCCAGCAACCCGGTCGGTGCAACTAATGAAAAACTGTTTTTT.

The chain employs TRBV10-3 and TRBJ1-1; the D gene is possibly TRBD1 (6 bases). V was pared by 10 bases and J by 4 bases, with 16 bases between. This CDR3 comprises 13 residues. Germline V CDR1 and CDR2: ENHRY, SYGVKD. DNA of the CDR3: TGTGCCACGGAACAGGGAAGGGGCACTGAAGCTTTCTTT. Translating gives CATEQGRGTEAFF.

This clonotype was detected only a few times. The rearrangement links TRBV20-1 to TRBJ2-5, with 7 bases fitting TRBD1. The CDR3 extends over 14 amino acids. The ends lost 0 bases at V and 5 bases at J; junction bases unmatched: 6. Germline assignment: CDR1 DFQATT and CDR2 SNEGSKA (reference sequence). The CDR3 is CSAREATGMETQYF. For the CDR3, the DNA is TGCAGTGCTAGAGAAGCGACAGGGATGGAGACCCAGTACTTC.

The chain employs TRBV7-2 and TRBJ2-2, with TRBD2 as a possible D gene (5 bases). V shed 2 bases and J shed 9 bases, with 16 bases lying between them. CDR1 and CDR2 from the germline V gene are SGHTA and FQGNSA. The length of the CDR3 is 15 residues. The CDR3, as DNA: TGTGCCAGCAGCTTAAGCGGTTTGAGGAAGAGGGAGCTGTTTTTT. Its protein is CASSLSGLRKRELFF.